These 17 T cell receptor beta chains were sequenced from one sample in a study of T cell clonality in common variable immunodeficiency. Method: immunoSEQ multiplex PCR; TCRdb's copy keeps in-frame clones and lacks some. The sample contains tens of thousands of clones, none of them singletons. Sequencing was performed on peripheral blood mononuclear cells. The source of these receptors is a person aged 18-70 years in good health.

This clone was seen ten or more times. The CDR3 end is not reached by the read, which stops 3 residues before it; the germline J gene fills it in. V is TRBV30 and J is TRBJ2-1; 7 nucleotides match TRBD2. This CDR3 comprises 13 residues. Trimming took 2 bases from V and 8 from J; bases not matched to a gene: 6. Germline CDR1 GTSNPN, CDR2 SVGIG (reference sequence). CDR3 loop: CAWSRGDLYEQFF. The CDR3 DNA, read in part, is TGTGCCTGGAGTCGGGGGGACCTCTATGAG.

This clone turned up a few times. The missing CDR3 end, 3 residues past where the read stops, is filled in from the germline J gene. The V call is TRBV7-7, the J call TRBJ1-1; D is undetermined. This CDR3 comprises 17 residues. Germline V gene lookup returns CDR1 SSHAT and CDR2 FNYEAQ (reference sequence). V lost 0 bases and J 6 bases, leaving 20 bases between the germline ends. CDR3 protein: CASSLAPLRLQRSEAFF. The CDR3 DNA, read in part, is TGTGCCAGCAGCTTAGCGCCCTTAAGACTACAGAGGTCTGAA.

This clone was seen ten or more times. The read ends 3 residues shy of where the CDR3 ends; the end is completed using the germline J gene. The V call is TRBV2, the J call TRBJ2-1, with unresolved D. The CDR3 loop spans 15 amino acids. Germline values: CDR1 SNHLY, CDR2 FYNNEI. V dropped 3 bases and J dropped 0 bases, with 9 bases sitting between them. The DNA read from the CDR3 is TGTGCCAGCAGTGATGATGACTCCTCCTACAATGAG. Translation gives CASSDDDSSYNE. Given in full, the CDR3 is CASSDDDSSYNEQFF. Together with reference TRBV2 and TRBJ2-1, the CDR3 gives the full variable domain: EPEVTQTPSHQVTQMGQEVILRCVPISNHLYFYWYRQILGQKVEFLVSFYNNEISEKSEIFDDQFSVERPDGSNFTLKIRSTKLEDSAMYFCASSDDDSSYNEQFFGPGTRLTVL.

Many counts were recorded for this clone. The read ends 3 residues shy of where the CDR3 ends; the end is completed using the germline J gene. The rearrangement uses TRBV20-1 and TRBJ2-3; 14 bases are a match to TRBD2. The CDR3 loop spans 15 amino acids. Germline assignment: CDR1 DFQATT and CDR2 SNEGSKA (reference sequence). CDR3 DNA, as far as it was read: TGCAGTGCCCATAGTGGGACTAGCGGGGGTGAGACG. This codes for CSAHSGTSGGET. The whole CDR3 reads CSAHSGTSGGETQYF.

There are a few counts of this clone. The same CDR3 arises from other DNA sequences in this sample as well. The CDR3: CASSSGQGAYEQYF. The CDR3 DNA, read in part, is TGCGCCAGCAGCTCGGGACAGGGGGCCTACGAG. The chain couples TRBV5-1 to TRBJ2-7, with 11 bases aligning to TRBD1. The CDR3 end lies 3 residues beyond the end of the read and is filled in from the germline J gene. The CDR3 extends over 14 amino acids. Trimming removed 3 bases from V and 2 bases from J; junction bases left unmatched: 1. Per the germline V gene, CDR1 is SGHRS and CDR2 is YFSETQ.

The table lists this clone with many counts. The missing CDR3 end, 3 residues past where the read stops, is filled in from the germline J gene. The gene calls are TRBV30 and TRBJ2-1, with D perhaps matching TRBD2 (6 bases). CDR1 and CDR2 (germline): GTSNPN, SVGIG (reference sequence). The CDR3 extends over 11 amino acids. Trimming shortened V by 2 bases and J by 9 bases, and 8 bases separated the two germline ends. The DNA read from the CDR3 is TGTGCCTGGAGTAAGGAGGGTGAG. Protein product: CAWSKEGE. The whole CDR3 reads CAWSKEGEQFF.

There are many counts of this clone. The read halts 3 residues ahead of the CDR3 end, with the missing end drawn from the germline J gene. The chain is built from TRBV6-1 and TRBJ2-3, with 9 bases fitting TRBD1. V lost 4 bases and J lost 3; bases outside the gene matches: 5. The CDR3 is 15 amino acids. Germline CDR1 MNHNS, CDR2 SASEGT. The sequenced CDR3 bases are TGTGCCAGCAGTGGGACAGGGGTTGGTACAGATACG. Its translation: CASSGTGVGTDT. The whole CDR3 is CASSGTGVGTDTQYF.

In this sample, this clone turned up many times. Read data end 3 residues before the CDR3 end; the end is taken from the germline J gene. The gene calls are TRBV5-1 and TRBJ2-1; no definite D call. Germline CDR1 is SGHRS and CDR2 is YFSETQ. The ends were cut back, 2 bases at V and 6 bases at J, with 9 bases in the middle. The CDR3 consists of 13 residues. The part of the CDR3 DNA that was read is TGCGCCAGCAGCTTTACCTATTCCAATGAG. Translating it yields CASSFTYSNE. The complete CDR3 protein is CASSFTYSNEQFF.

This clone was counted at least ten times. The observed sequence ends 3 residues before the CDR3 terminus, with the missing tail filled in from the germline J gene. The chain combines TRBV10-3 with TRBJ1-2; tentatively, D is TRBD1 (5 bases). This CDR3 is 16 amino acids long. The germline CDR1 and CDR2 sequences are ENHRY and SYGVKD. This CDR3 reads CAISESEGFRRGGYTF. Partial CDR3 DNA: TGTGCCATCAGTGAGTCGGAAGGGTTCCGGAGGGGCGGC.

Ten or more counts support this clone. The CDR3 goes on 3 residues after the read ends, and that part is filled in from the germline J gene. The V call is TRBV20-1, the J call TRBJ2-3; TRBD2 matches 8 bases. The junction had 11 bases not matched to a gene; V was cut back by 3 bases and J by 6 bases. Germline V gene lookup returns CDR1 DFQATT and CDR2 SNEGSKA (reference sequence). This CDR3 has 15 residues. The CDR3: CSARTSGGLRDTQYF. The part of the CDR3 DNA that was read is TGCAGTGCTAGGACCAGCGGGGGACTTCGGGATACG.

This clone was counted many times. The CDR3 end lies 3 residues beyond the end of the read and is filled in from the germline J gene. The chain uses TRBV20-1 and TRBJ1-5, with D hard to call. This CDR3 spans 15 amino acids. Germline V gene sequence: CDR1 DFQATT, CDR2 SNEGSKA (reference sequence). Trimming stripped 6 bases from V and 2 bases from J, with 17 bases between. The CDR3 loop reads CSAVVGGSGNQPQHF. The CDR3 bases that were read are TGCAGTGCCGTAGTCGGAGGGTCGGGCAATCAGCCC.

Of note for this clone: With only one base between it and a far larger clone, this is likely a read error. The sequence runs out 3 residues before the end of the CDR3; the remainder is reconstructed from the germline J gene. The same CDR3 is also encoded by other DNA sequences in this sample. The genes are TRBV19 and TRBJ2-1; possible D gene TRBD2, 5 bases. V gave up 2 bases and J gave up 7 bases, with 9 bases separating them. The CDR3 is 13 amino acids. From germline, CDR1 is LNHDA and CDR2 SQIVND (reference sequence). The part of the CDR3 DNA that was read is TGTGCCAGTAGTATATCCCGGGGAAATGAG. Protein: CASSISRGNE. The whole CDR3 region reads CASSISRGNEQFF.

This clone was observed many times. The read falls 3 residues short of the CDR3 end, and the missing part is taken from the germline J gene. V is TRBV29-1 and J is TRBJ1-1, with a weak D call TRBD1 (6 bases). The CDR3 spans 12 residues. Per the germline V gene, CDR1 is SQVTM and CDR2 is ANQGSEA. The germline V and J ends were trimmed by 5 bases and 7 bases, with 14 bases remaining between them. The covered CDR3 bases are TGCAGCGTTAGATACAGGGAGGGTGAA. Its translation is CSVRYREGE. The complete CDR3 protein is CSVRYREGEAFF.

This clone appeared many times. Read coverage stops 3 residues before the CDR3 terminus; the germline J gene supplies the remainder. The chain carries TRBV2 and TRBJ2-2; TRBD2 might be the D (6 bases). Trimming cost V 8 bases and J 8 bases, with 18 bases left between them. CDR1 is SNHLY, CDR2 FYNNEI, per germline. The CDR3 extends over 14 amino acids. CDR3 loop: CASGIGGPTGELFF. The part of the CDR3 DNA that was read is TGTGCCAGCGGCATCGGGGGACCTACGGGGGAG.

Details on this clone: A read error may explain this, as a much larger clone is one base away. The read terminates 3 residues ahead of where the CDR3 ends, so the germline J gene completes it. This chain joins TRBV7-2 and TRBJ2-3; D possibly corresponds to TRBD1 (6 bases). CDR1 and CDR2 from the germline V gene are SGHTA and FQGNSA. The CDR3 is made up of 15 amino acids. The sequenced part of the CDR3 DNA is TGTGCCAGCAGCTGGGGTGCAGGGGTAGATCAGCCG. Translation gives CASSWGAGVDQP. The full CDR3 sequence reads CASSWGAGVDQPQYF.

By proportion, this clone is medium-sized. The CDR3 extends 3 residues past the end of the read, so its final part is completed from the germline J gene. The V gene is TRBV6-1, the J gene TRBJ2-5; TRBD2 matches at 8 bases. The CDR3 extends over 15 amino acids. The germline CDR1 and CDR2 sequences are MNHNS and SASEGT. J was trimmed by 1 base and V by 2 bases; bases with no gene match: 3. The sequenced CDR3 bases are TGTGCCAGCAGTGAATCGAGCGGGGGCCAAGAGACC. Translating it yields CASSESSGGQET. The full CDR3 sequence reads CASSESSGGQETQYF.

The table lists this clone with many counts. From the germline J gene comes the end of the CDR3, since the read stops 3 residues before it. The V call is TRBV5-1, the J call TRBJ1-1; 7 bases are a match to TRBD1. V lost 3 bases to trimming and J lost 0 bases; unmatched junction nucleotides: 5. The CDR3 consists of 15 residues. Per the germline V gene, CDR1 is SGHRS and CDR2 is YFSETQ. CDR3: CASSSEGALNTEAFF. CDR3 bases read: TGCGCCAGCAGCTCTGAGGGGGCTTTGAACACTGAA.